This TCR beta chain originates from a study of T cell clonality in common variable immunodeficiency. The study, taken as a whole, reports: Common variable immunodeficiency TCR beta sequences reportedly had fewer deletions and N-nucleotide insertions.

Notes on this clone: Its specificity is unknown. The read finishes 3 residues shy of the CDR3 end, and the germline J gene is used to complete it.

The table came from immunoSEQ multiplex PCR; TCRdb's copy has only in-frame clones and leaves some out. The sample includes around 30,000 clones, none of them occurring once. CDR1 DFQATT and CDR2 SNEGSKA come from the germline V gene (reference sequence). The CDR3 is made up of 12 amino acids. The sequencing sample was made of peripheral blood mononuclear cells. The V call is TRBV20-1, the J call TRBJ1-1; weak D call: TRBD1 (6 bases). The source of this sequence is a human donor with common variable immunodeficiency. The CDR3 here is CSASSPQGQAFF. Incomplete CDR3 DNA: TGCAGTGCTAGTTCCCCACAGGGTCAG.